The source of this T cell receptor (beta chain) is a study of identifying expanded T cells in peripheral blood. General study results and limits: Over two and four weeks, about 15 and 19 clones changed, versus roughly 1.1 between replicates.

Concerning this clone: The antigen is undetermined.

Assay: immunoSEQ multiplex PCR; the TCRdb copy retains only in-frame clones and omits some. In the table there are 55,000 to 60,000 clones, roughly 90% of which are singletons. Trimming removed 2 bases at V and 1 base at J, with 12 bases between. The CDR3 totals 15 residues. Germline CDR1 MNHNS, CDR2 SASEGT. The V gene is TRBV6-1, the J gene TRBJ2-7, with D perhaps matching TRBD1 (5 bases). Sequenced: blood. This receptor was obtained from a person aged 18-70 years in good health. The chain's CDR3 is CASSERDSGSYEQYF. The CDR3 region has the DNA TGTGCCAGCAGTGAACGAGACAGTGGGTCCTACGAGCAGTACTTC.